These 28 T cell receptor beta chains were sequenced from one sample in a study of T cell responses to AZD1222 COVID-19 vaccine. The table came from immunoSEQ multiplex PCR; TCRdb's copy has only in-frame clones and leaves some out. The sample contains about 120,000 clones, about 83% of which appear only once. Sequenced here: peripheral blood, sampled on day 0 of AZD1222 vaccination. The source is an adult in good health.

V is TRBV5-1 and J is TRBJ2-2; TRBD1 or TRBD2 may be the D gene (7 bases each). This CDR3 is 13 amino acids long. The V gene's germline CDR1 is SGHRS and CDR2 YFSETQ. Trimming cost V 2 bases and J 12 bases, with 14 bases left between them. The CDR3 reads CASSLRQGGQLFF. CDR3 in DNA: TGCGCCAGCAGCTTAAGACAGGGAGGGCAGCTGTTTTTT.

This sequence joins TRBV5-6 and TRBJ2-2; D is possibly TRBD1 or TRBD2 (6 bases each). The CDR3 sequence is 14 residues long. Germline-derived CDR1 and CDR2 are SGHDT and YYEEEE. The germline V and J ends were trimmed by 4 bases and 7 bases, with 14 bases remaining between them. CDR3 amino acids: CASSQRGVVGELFF. As DNA, the CDR3 is TGTGCCAGCAGCCAGAGGGGGGTGGTCGGGGAGCTGTTTTTT.

The CDR3 loop reads CASSQDLQGLSPLHF. CDR3 DNA sequence: TGTGCCAGCAGCCAAGATTTACAGGGGTTGTCACCCCTCCACTTT. The chain is built from TRBV4-2 and TRBJ1-6; 7 bases line up with TRBD1. The germline gives CDR1 LGHNA, CDR2 YNFKEQ. The CDR3 totals 15 residues. V shed 0 bases, J shed 10 bases, and the junction held 6 bases outside the gene matches.

V and J are TRBV7-2 and TRBJ2-1, with TRBD1 matching over 7 bases. The CDR3 is made up of 15 amino acids. Trimming removed 5 bases from V and 0 bases from J; junction bases left unmatched: 4. The germline CDR1 and CDR2 sequences are SGHTA and FQGNSA. The CDR3 loop reads CASSPTGASYNEQFF. The CDR3 nucleotides read TGTGCCAGCAGCCCCACAGGGGCCTCCTACAATGAGCAGTTCTTC. The complete variable domain, with remaining parts taken from reference TRBV7-2 and TRBJ2-1, reads GAGVSQSPSNKVTEKGKDVELRCDPISGHTALYWYRQSLGQGLEFLIYFQGNSAPDKSGLPSDRFSAERTGGSVSTLTIQRTQQEDSAVYLCASSPTGASYNEQFFGPGTRLTVL.

The chain links TRBV6-4 to TRBJ2-7, with 12 bases matching TRBD2. The CDR3 is 15 residues long. The germline V gene has CDR1 MRHNA and CDR2 SNTAGT. Unmatched junction bases numbered 10, after V lost 6 bases and J lost 7 bases. The DNA of the CDR3 is TGTGCCAGCAGGCAAGGACTAGCGGGAAACAGAGAGCAGTACTTC. This gives the protein CASRQGLAGNREQYF.

The chain couples TRBV7-8 to TRBJ1-2; 10 nucleotides align to TRBD1. V lost 0 bases to trimming and J lost 4 bases; unmatched junction nucleotides: 5. CDR1 and CDR2 (germline): SGHVS, FQNEAQ. There are 16 residues in the CDR3. Written as DNA, the CDR3 is TGTGCCAGCAGCTTAGCTGGGACAGGGGAAGTCTATGGCTACACCTTC. Protein: CASSLAGTGEVYGYTF.

The V gene is TRBV5-1, the J gene TRBJ2-2, with 11 bases fitting TRBD2. CDR3 length equals 16 residues. Looked up from germline, CDR1 is SGHRS and CDR2 is YFSETQ. V lost 2 bases, J lost 2 bases, and 2 bases stayed unmatched. The CDR3 loop is CASSLLAGDNTGELFF. CDR3 bases: TGCGCCAGCAGCTTACTAGCGGGAGACAACACCGGGGAGCTGTTTTTT.

This chain uses TRBV24-1 with TRBJ1-2; D is uncertain. V was trimmed by 4 bases and J by 7 bases, leaving 18 bases between them. CDR3 length: 15 residues. The germline V gene has CDR1 KGHDR and CDR2 SFDVKD. CDR3 loop: CATSDPWIDSGGYTF. The DNA of the CDR3 is TGTGCCACCAGTGACCCATGGATCGATAGTGGTGGCTACACCTTC.

In its sample, this clone was seen once. The CDR3 DNA follows: TGTGCCAGCAGCACCAGGACTAGCGGGAGCTACGAGCAGTACTTC. Translation gives CASSTRTSGSYEQYF. The chain employs TRBV13 and TRBJ2-7, with 13 bases matching TRBD2. The CDR3 length is 15 residues. Per the germline V gene, CDR1 is PRHDT and CDR2 is FYEKMQ (reference sequence). The ends lost 5 bases at V and 3 bases at J; junction bases unmatched: 4. Variable domain in full (rest from reference TRBV13 and TRBJ2-7): AAGVIQSPRHLIKEKRETATLKCYPIPRHDTVYWYQQGPGQDPQFLISFYEKMQSDKGSIPDRFSAQQFSDYHSELNMSSLELGDSALYFCASSTRTSGSYEQYFGPGTRLTVT.

The chain couples TRBV7-2 to TRBJ1-1; no definite D call. CDR1 is SGHTA and CDR2 is FQGNSA in the germline V gene. V lost 5 bases and J 0 bases, leaving 13 bases between the germline ends. This CDR3 has 15 amino acids. CDR3 nucleotides: TGTGCCAGCAGCCCACTGACATCTATGAACACTGAAGCTTTCTTT. Its translation is CASSPLTSMNTEAFF.

The chain is built from TRBV7-2 and TRBJ2-1, with 10 positions matching TRBD1. The CDR3 consists of 18 residues. The V segment lost 5 bases and the J segment 2 bases; nucleotides outside the gene matches: 12. Germline V lookup: CDR1 SGHTA, CDR2 FQGNSA. The CDR3 reads CASSTRQGAKWAYNEQFF. Here the CDR3 DNA reads TGTGCCAGCAGCACCAGACAGGGGGCGAAATGGGCCTACAATGAGCAGTTCTTC. The full variable domain, its missing parts supplied by reference TRBV7-2 and TRBJ2-1, is GAGVSQSPSNKVTEKGKDVELRCDPISGHTALYWYRQSLGQGLEFLIYFQGNSAPDKSGLPSDRFSAERTGGSVSTLTIQRTQQEDSAVYLCASSTRQGAKWAYNEQFFGPGTRLTVL.

This clone has a single count. V and J are TRBV18 and TRBJ1-3; TRBD1 agrees at 12 bases. This CDR3 comprises 20 residues. J was trimmed by 0 bases and V by 3 bases; bases with no gene match: 12. Germline V gives CDR1 KGHSH, CDR2 LQKENI. The CDR3 is CASSPLPGQGAPHSGNTIYF. The CDR3 DNA is TGTGCCAGCTCACCTTTACCGGGACAGGGGGCACCGCACTCTGGAAACACCATATATTTT.

V is TRBV10-3 and J is TRBJ1-1; 8 bases are a match to TRBD1. This CDR3 has 13 amino acids. V gave up 11 bases and J gave up 1 base; unmatched junction bases: 6. In germline, CDR1 is ENHRY, CDR2 SYGVKD. Here the CDR3 reads CAGAGQGNTEAFF. In DNA form, the CDR3 reads TGTGCCGGCGCTGGACAGGGGAACACTGAAGCTTTCTTT.

The CDR3 nucleotides are TGTGCCAGCAGCCAAGACAGGCGGTTGTATGGCTACACCTTC. As protein: CASSQDRRLYGYTF. V gene TRBV3-1 (or the pseudogene TRBV3-2) combines with J gene TRBJ1-2; D remains ambiguous. The V and J ends lost 0 bases and 5 bases respectively, with 10 bases between them. Germline V gene lookup returns CDR1 LGHDT and CDR2 YNNKEL (reference sequence). The CDR3 has 14 residues.

This clone has more than one count but fewer than ten. V and J are TRBV11-1 and TRBJ2-7; tentatively, D is TRBD1 (5 bases). CDR1 and CDR2 from the germline V gene are SGHAT and FQDESV (reference sequence). V gave up 8 bases and J gave up 2 bases, with 19 bases separating them. The CDR3 spans 15 residues. CDR3 DNA: TGTGCCAGCTCTTTCAGGGCGCAATCGGCCTACGAGCAGTACTTC. Encoded protein: CASSFRAQSAYEQYF. Supplemented by reference TRBV11-1 and TRBJ2-7, the full variable domain reads EAEVAQSPRYKITEKSQAVAFWCDPISGHATLYWYRQILGQGPELLVQFQDESVVDDSQLPKDRFSAERLKGVDSTLKIQPAELGDSAMYLCASSFRAQSAYEQYFGPGTRLTVT.

The chain recombines TRBV29-1 with TRBJ2-5; a possible D gene is TRBD1 (7 bases). V was shortened by 8 bases and J by 5 bases, with 18 bases between the two germline ends. The CDR3 totals 13 residues. Germline V gene sequence: CDR1 SQVTM, CDR2 ANQGSEA. CDR3 DNA: TGCAGCACAGCGGAGGGGGCCGCGGAGACCCAGTACTTC. Translated: CSTAEGAAETQYF.

The chain employs TRBV5-5 and TRBJ2-6; D may be TRBD1 (6 bases). CDR3 length equals 18 residues. The V gene's germline CDR1 is SGHKS and CDR2 YYEKEE (reference sequence). Trimming cost V 4 bases and J 0 bases, with 17 bases left between them. The DNA for the CDR3 is TGTGCCAGCAGCCCACAGGGCCCTCTCACCTCTGGGGCCAACGTCCTGACTTTC. Encoded protein: CASSPQGPLTSGANVLTF. Based on the CDR3 plus reference TRBV5-5 and TRBJ2-6, the full variable domain is DAGVTQSPTHLIKTRGQQVTLRCSPISGHKSVSWYQQVLGQGPQFIFQYYEKEERGRGNFPDRFSARQFPNYSSELNVNALLLGDSALYLCASSPQGPLTSGANVLTFGAGSRLTVL.

The chain's CDR3 is CASSLLGGEETEAFF. The CDR3 nucleotides are TGTGCCAGCAGTTTATTGGGTGGAGAAGAGACTGAAGCTTTCTTT. This chain connects TRBV28 to TRBJ1-1, with D unclear. V lost 1 base, J lost 5 bases, and 14 bases lay in between. This CDR3 has 15 amino acids. Germline V gives CDR1 MDHEN, CDR2 SYDVKM.

Only a few counts were recorded for this clone. The chain uses TRBV14 and TRBJ1-1; D perhaps matches TRBD1 (6 bases). Trimming removed 3 bases from V and 6 bases from J, with 11 bases in between. Germline loops: CDR1 SGHDN, CDR2 FVKESK. The CDR3 loop spans 13 amino acids. DNA of the CDR3: TGTGCCAGCAGCCAGCTACAGGGTTCTGAAGCTTTCTTT. Translating it yields CASSQLQGSEAFF.

The rearrangement joins TRBV28 to TRBJ1-2, with 7 nucleotides matching TRBD1. The V gene's germline CDR1 is MDHEN and CDR2 SYDVKM. The CDR3 is made up of 13 amino acids. The V gene end was trimmed by 6 bases and the J gene end by 6 bases; junction bases not matched to a gene: 7. CDR3 in amino acids: CASRIPGTDGYTF. In nucleotides, the CDR3 is TGTGCCAGCAGAATACCAGGGACAGATGGCTACACCTTC.

The chain joins TRBV29-1 to TRBJ1-2; no clear D gene. This CDR3 contains 12 residues. Per germline, CDR1 SQVTM and CDR2 ANQGSEA. V lost 2 bases and J lost 7, with 11 bases in between. The CDR3 protein is CSVERGSAGYTF. The CDR3 DNA sequence: TGCAGCGTTGAACGGGGTTCAGCTGGCTACACCTTC.

This sequence joins TRBV6-6 and TRBJ2-3; 9 bases agree with TRBD1. Losses at the gene ends were 0 bases for V and 3 bases for J; bases not matched to a gene: 4. This CDR3 spans 16 amino acids. CDR1 and CDR2 from the germline V gene are MNHNY and SVGAGI (reference sequence). This CDR3 is CASSYSGQGLTDTQYF. The CDR3 DNA sequence: TGTGCCAGCAGTTACTCGGGACAGGGACTGACAGATACGCAGTATTTT.

The rearrangement joins TRBV28 to TRBJ1-1; the D is unclear. From germline, CDR1 is MDHEN and CDR2 SYDVKM. The V and J ends lost 1 base and 1 base respectively, with 10 bases between them. CDR3 length equals 15 residues. The CDR3 sequence is CASSLYGNRNTEAFF. The DNA for the CDR3 is TGTGCCAGCAGTTTATATGGGAACAGGAACACTGAAGCTTTCTTT.

The chain joins TRBV19 to TRBJ1-4; 7 bases match TRBD1. The CDR3 extends over 15 amino acids. The junction had 11 bases not matched to a gene; V was cut back by 3 bases and J by 10 bases. Germline V gene lookup returns CDR1 LNHDA and CDR2 SQIVND (reference sequence). CDR3 in DNA: TGTGCCAGTAGTATCCTCGACAGGGATTTAGGAAAACTGTTTTTT. Translation gives CASSILDRDLGKLFF.

V is TRBV7-9 and J is TRBJ1-2, with unresolved D. The germline V and J ends were trimmed by 3 bases and 7 bases, with 9 bases remaining between them. The CDR3 has 12 amino acids. Per the germline V gene, CDR1 is SEHNR and CDR2 is FQNEAQ (reference sequence). CDR3 sequence reads: CASSFGHPGYTF. The CDR3 DNA reads as TGTGCCAGCAGCTTCGGGCACCCTGGCTACACCTTC.

This clone occurred a few times. The chain couples TRBV5-4 to TRBJ2-7; possible D gene TRBD1, 6 bases. The germline V gene has CDR1 SGHNT and CDR2 YYREEE (reference sequence). CDR3 size: 16 residues. V lost 0 bases to trimming and J lost 3 bases, with 16 bases between them. The CDR3 reads CASSLGNRQAGYEQYF. In nucleotides, the CDR3 is TGTGCCAGCAGCTTGGGAAACCGACAGGCCGGCTACGAGCAGTACTTC.

The rearrangement joins TRBV4-1 to TRBJ2-1; TRBD1 aligns across 12 bases. The CDR3 contains 21 residues. Unmatched junction bases numbered 16, after V lost 4 bases and J lost 0 bases. CDR1 is MGHRA, CDR2 YSYEKL, per germline. CDR3 sequence (DNA): TGCGCCAGCAGCCCTCCCCCGGGACAGGGGGCAGATAAGTACTCCTACAATGAGCAGTTCTTC. Encoded protein: CASSPPPGQGADKYSYNEQFF.

The J gene is TRBJ2-5, the V gene TRBV9, with a possible D match to TRBD1 (5 bases). CDR1 and CDR2 from the germline V gene are SGDLS and YYNGEE. V lost 0 bases and J lost 2, with 8 bases in between. The CDR3 loop spans 14 amino acids. In DNA form, the CDR3 reads TGTGCCAGCAGCGTAGATGGGGCTCAAGAGACCCAGTACTTC. It yields the protein CASSVDGAQETQYF. The complete variable domain, with remaining parts taken from reference TRBV9 and TRBJ2-5, reads DSGVTQTPKHLITATGQRVTLRCSPRSGDLSVYWYQQSLDQGLQFLIQYYNGEERAKGNILERFSAQQFPDLHSELNLSSLELGDSALYFCASSVDGAQETQYFGPGTRLLVL.